The text below deals with one T cell receptor beta chain. Its specificity is unknown. This sample is part of a study of OX40 agonist ivuxolimab in advanced cancers. Turning to the study itself: Ivuxolimab is a fully human IgG2 antibody that activates OX40 (CD134). Every 2 weeks, ivuxolimab was infused into the patients intravenously at between 0.01 and 10 mg/kg. Hepatocellular carcinoma, melanoma, renal cell or head and neck cancer occurred in dose-escalation patients.

Measured with immunoSEQ multiplex PCR; TCRdb has only the in-frame clones, and not every one. Among some 64,000 clones listed, approximately 91% were seen once. CDR3 length: 21 residues. Findings and limits, study-wide: Researchers did not establish what antigens the expanded peripheral T cells target.

The specimen comprised CD4+ or CD8+ T cells sorted from blood, sampled in a trial of the OX40 agonist ivuxolimab. The sequence derives from an adult with an advanced solid tumor such as melanoma, head and neck, liver or kidney cancer. The chain uses TRBV21-1 and TRBJ2-4; no check of the table's D call, TRBD2, against the DNA was made. TRBV21-1 is a pseudogene. The CDR3 DNA reads as TGTGCCAGCAGCAAAGCCCCCTCCCTGACTAGCGGGAGTCAGTCCAAAAACATTCAGTACTTC. Amino acids: CASSKAPSLTSGSQSKNIQYF.